These T cell receptor beta chains were read from a single sample in a study of shared clonotypes between healthy human individuals. Measured with immunoSEQ multiplex PCR; TCRdb has only the in-frame clones, and not every one. Of around 1,100,000 clones detected, approximately 75% appear once; the ten largest clones hold roughly 0.83%. The specimen sequenced was memory CD4+ T cells from PBMCs. The receptors were gathered from a man between 18 and 35 years old in good health. Some clones in this sample may be carry-over from other donors' samples. Each CDR3 is given with its conserved first and last residue. The D gene is left open where the match is weak. Only part of the rows carry a size: once, few, many, or a class if the clone is expanded.

>.|TRBV11-2|TRBJ2-6|.
CASSFFGANVLTF
TGTGCCAGCAGCTTCTTTGGGGCCAACGTCCTGACTTTC
>few|TRBV7-2|TRBJ1-1|TRBD1
CASSSQTQGETFF
TGTGCCAGCAGCTCCCAAACACAGGGGGAGACTTTCTTT
>.|TRBV6-1|TRBJ1-2|.
CASSELDYGYTF
TGTGCCAGCAGTGAACTTGACTATGGCTACACCTTC
>.|TRBV28|TRBJ2-5|TRBD1
CASTPGQGGVTQYF
TGTGCCAGCACCCCGGGACAGGGAGGGGTGACCCAGTACTTC
>.|TRBV27|TRBJ2-7|.
CASREISLSGHLSSYEQYF
TGTGCCAGCAGGGAGATCTCACTTTCGGGACACCTGAGCTCCTACGAGCAGTACTTC
>few|TRBV7-3|TRBJ2-3|TRBD2
CASSTRSGRVTDTQYF
TGTGCCAGCAGCACCCGTAGCGGGAGAGTAACAGATACGCAGTATTTT
>.|TRBV4-1|TRBJ2-7|TRBD2
CASSQKREGEQYF
TGCGCCAGCAGCCAAAAGCGGGAGGGGGAGCAGTACTTC
>few|TRBV7-2|TRBJ2-7|.
CASSLGTGTYEQYF
TGTGCCAGCAGCTTAGGGACGGGAACCTACGAGCAGTACTTC
>.|TRBV21-1|TRBJ2-7|.
CAGAGTEAYEQYF
TGTGCCGGGGCGGGGACGGAAGCCTACGAGCAGTACTTC
>.|TRBV4-2|TRBJ2-7|TRBD2
CASSQDNSGLANYEQYF
TGTGCCAGCAGCCAAGATAACTCAGGACTAGCGAACTACGAGCAGTACTTC
>.|TRBV5-1|TRBJ1-2|.
CASSLPGTAYGYTF
TGCGCCAGCAGCTTACCGGGGACGGCTTATGGCTACACCTTC
>.|TRBV5-1|TRBJ1-5|TRBD1
CASSPGQGASNQPQHF
TGCGCCAGCAGCCCGGGACAGGGGGCTAGCAATCAGCCCCAGCATTTT
>once|TRBV7-6|TRBJ2-1|TRBD2
CASSQGLAGEQFF
TGTGCCAGCAGCCAGGGACTAGCGGGTGAGCAGTTCTTC
>.|TRBV19|TRBJ1-2|TRBD1
CASSPDRAPNYGYTF
TGTGCCAGTAGTCCAGACAGGGCTCCCAACTATGGCTACACCTTC
>.|TRBV5-1|TRBJ2-5|TRBD2
CASSQTSGSAETQYF
TGCGCCAGCAGCCAGACTAGCGGGAGTGCAGAGACCCAGTACTTC
>.|TRBV10-3|TRBJ1-1|.
CAITRTANTEAFF
TGTGCCATCACCAGGACAGCTAACACTGAAGCTTTCTTT
>.|TRBV7-9|TRBJ1-6|TRBD1
CASSGQGNPPLHF
TGTGCCAGCTCGGGACAGGGAAATCCACCCCTCCACTTT
>.|TRBV5-8|TRBJ2-4|.
CASNKPRENIQYF
TGTGCCAGTAATAAACCGCGGGAAAACATTCAGTACTTC